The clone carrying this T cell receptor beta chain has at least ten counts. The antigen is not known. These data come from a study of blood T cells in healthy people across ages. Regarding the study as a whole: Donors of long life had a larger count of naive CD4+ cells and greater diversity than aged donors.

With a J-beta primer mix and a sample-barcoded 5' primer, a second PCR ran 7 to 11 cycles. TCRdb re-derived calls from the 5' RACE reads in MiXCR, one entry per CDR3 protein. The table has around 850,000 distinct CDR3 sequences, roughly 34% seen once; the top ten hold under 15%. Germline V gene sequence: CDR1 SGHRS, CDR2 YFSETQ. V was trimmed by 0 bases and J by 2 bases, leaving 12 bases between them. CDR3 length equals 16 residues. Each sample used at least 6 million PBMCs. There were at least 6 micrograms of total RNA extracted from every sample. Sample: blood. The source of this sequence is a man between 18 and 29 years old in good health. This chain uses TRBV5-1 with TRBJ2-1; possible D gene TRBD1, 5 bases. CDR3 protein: CASSLATLGAYNEQFF. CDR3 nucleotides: TGCGCCAGCAGCTTGGCCACCCTAGGGGCCTACAATGAGCAGTTCTTC.